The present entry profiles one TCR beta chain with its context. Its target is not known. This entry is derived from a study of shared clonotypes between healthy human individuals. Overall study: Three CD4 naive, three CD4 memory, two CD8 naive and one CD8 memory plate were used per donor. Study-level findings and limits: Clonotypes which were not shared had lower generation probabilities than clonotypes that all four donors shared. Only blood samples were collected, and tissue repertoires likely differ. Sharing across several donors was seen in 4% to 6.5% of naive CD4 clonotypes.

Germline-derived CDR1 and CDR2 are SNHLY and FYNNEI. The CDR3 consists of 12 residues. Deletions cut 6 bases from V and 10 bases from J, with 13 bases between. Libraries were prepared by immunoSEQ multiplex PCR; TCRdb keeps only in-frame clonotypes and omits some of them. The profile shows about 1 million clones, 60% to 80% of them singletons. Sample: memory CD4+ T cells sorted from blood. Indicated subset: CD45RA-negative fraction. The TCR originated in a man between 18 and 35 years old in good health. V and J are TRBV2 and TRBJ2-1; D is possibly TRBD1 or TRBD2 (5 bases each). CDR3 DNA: TGTGCCAGCAGGGGGGATGGAGGCGAGCAGTTCTTC. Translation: CASRGDGGEQFF.